Included here is one TCR beta chain sequence, with context. Antigen: not known. Profiled with immunoSEQ multiplex PCR; TCRdb holds only in-frame clones, not every one. The sample includes roughly 90,000 clones, about 91% seen only once; the top ten take 4.5% to 5%. These data are taken from a study of radiotherapy plus CTLA-4 blockade in lung cancer. In the study overall: Objective response was observed in roughly a sixth of patients, and disease control in roughly 31%.

The study's findings and limits: TCR clones from tumors expanded in blood after radiotherapy plus ipilimumab.

Germline V gene lookup returns CDR1 MDHEN and CDR2 SYDVKM. The CDR3 is 12 amino acids. Trimming stripped 1 base from V and 6 bases from J, with 7 bases between. CTLA-4 blockade using ipilimumab, together with focal radiation, was received by patients with chemo-refractory metastatic non-small-cell lung cancer. The sample here was peripheral blood, taken from a patient treated with radiotherapy plus ipilimumab. V and J are TRBV28 and TRBJ2-7, with D perhaps TRBD2 (5 bases). This receptor was taken from a human donor with non-small cell lung cancer that progressed on radiotherapy plus ipilimumab. CDR3 nucleotides: TGTGCCAGCAGTTTATCGGGGTCCGAGCAGTACTTC. It encodes CASSLSGSEQYF.